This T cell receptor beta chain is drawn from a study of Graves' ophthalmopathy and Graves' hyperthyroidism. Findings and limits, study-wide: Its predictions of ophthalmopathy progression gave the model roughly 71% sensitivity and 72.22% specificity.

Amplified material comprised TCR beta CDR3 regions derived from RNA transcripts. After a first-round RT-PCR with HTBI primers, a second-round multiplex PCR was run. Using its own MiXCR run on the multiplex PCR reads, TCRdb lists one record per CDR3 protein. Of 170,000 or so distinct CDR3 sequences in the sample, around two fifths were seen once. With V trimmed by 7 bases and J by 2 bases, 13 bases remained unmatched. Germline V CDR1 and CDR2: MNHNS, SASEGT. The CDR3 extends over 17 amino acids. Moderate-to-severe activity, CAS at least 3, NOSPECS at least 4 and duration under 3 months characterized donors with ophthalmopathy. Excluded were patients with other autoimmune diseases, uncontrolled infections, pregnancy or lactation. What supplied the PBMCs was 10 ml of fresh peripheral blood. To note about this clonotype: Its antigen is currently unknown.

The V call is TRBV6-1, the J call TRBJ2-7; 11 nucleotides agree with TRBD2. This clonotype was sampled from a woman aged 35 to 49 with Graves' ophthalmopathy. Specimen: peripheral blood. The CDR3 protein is CASTHGLAGGPPYEQYF. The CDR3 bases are TGTGCCAGCACCCACGGGTTAGCGGGAGGGCCCCCCTACGAGCAGTACTTC.